This TCR beta chain was obtained from a study of T-cell memory formation after mild COVID-19. 5'RACE primed at constant segments yielded TCR alpha and TCR beta cDNA libraries bearing sample barcodes and UMIs. TCRdb processed the 5' RACE reads anew with MiXCR; each CDR3 protein has one entry. The sample records more than 300,000 distinct CDR3 sequences, roughly 13% being singletons. The CDR3 is 15 amino acids. CDR1 is SGDLS, CDR2 YYNGEE, per germline. Between the trimmed V and J ends, which lost 0 bases and 3 bases, there was a span of 13 bases. In its sample, this clonotype was seen many times. The chain links TRBV9 to TRBJ2-7, with D uncertain. The source material was PBMCs or a T cell subset sorted from them (not recorded which). This TCR was recovered from a man younger than 35 who had mild COVID-19 (a few samples of this study predate the infection). Cell type and time point are not known. The CDR3 is CASSVVPGPDYEQYF. In nucleotides, the CDR3 is TGTGCCAGCAGCGTAGTGCCCGGGCCCGACTACGAGCAGTACTTC.